This T cell receptor (beta chain) was observed in a study of blood T cell repertoires in COVID-19. Study-level background: The origin of the acute and convalescent COVID-19 samples was the United States, Italy and Spain.

From germline, CDR1 is SGHAT and CDR2 FQNNGV. The J segment lost 6 bases and the V segment lost 4 bases, leaving 1 base of the junction unmatched. The CDR3 runs 12 residues. The table came from immunoSEQ multiplex PCR; TCRdb's copy has only in-frame clones and leaves some out. Among some 200,000 clones listed, around 84% were seen once. The chain is built from TRBV11-2 and TRBJ1-2, with TRBD1 matching 8 bases. The sample taken for sequencing was peripheral blood. The receptor's source is a man aged 30 to 45 with active or convalescent COVID-19. This CDR3 reads CASSSTGDGYTF. The CDR3 DNA reads TGTGCCAGCAGCTCGACAGGGGATGGCTACACCTTC.